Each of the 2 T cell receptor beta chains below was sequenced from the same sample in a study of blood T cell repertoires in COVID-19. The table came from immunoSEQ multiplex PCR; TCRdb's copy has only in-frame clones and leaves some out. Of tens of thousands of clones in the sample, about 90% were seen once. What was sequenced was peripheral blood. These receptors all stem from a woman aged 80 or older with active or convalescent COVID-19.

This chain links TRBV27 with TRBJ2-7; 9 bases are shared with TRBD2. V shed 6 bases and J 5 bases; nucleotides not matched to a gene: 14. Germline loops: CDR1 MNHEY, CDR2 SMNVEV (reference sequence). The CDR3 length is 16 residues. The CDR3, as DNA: TGTGCCAGCAGCCTGGTTAAAGCGGGAGGAAACAACGAGCAGTACTTC. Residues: CASSLVKAGGNNEQYF.

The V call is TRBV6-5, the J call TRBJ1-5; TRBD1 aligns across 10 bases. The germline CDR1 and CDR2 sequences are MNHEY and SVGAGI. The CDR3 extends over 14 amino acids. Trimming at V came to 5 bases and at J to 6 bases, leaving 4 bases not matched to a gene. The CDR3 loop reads CASSPGQGRQPQHF. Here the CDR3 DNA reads TGTGCCAGCAGTCCGGGACAGGGGCGTCAGCCCCAGCATTTT.